The 26 T cell receptor beta chains given below trace back to one sample, sequenced in a study of identical twins. TCRdb fed the 5' RACE reads into MiXCR, producing one record per CDR3 protein. The sample shows 300,000 to 350,000 distinct CDR3 sequences, about 12% of them seen only once. These data also formed part of another study, on yellow fever vaccine responses in identical twins.

Material: CD8+ T cells sorted from blood. Source of these receptors: a woman aged 18-29 years in good health.

This clonotype was seen repeatedly, ten times or more. The chain combines TRBV9 with TRBJ2-3, with D possibly being TRBD2 (6 bases). CDR3 length equals 16 residues. V was cut by 0 bases and J by 2 bases, with 13 bases left in between. Germline V gene data show CDR1 as SGDLS and CDR2 as YYNGEE. Written as DNA, the CDR3 is TGTGCCAGCAGCGTAGGGGTAGCGGCTTACACAGATACGCAGTATTTT. Residues: CASSVGVAAYTDTQYF.

The chain employs TRBV28 and TRBJ2-5, with D perhaps given as TRBD1 or TRBD2 (5 bases each). This CDR3 has 17 amino acids. Trimming cost V 4 bases and J 0 bases, with 18 bases left between them. Germline values: CDR1 MDHEN, CDR2 SYDVKM. DNA for the CDR3: TGTGCCAGCAGTTCCCTCCGGGACGGTGGGTACCAAGAGACCCAGTACTTC. Translation gives CASSSLRDGGYQETQYF. The complete variable domain, with remaining parts taken from reference TRBV28 and TRBJ2-5, reads DVKVTQSSRYLVKRTGEKVFLECVQDMDHENMFWYRQDPGLGLRLIYFSYDVKMKEKGDIPEGYSVSREKKERFSLILESASTNQTSMYLCASSSLRDGGYQETQYFGPGTRLLVL.

This clonotype has ten or more counts. The genes are TRBV7-9 and TRBJ2-5; D is unclear. The V and J ends lost 1 base and 5 bases respectively, with 11 bases between them. CDR1 SEHNR and CDR2 FQNEAQ come from the germline V gene (reference sequence). This CDR3 contains 14 residues. For the CDR3, the DNA is TGTGCCAGCAGCTTAGTCATGGGGTTCGAGACCCAGTACTTC. As protein: CASSLVMGFETQYF.

Many counts were recorded for this clonotype. The J gene is TRBJ2-7, the V gene TRBV5-1; tentatively, D is TRBD1 or TRBD2 (6 bases each). Germline-derived CDR1 and CDR2 are SGHRS and YFSETQ. This CDR3 region has 14 residues. Between the trimmed V and J ends, which lost 0 bases and 6 bases, there was a span of 13 bases. Here the CDR3 reads CASSLAEQGGEQYF. In DNA, the CDR3 is TGCGCCAGCAGCTTGGCCGAACAGGGAGGCGAGCAGTACTTC.

This clonotype came up many times. The chain recombines TRBV13 with TRBJ1-1; the D gene is possibly TRBD1 (5 bases). Germline CDR1 and CDR2: PRHDT and FYEKMQ (reference sequence). Trimming pared 5 bases from V and 1 base from J, leaving 14 bases between. The CDR3 covers 15 residues. CDR3 region: CASSPGFGGNTEAFF. The CDR3 coding sequence is TGTGCCAGCAGCCCAGGCTTCGGGGGGAACACTGAAGCTTTCTTT.

This clonotype was seen a few times. The gene calls are TRBV2 and TRBJ2-7, with D uncertain. This CDR3 contains 13 residues. From germline, CDR1 is SNHLY and CDR2 FYNNEI. Trimming took off 0 bases at V and 3 bases at J, with 6 bases between the two ends. The CDR3 reads CASSEAPIYEQYF. DNA for the CDR3: TGTGCCAGCAGTGAAGCCCCTATCTACGAGCAGTACTTC.

The CDR3 here is CASRDPGQGEGYTF. Written as DNA, the CDR3 is TGTGCCAGCAGAGACCCGGGACAGGGAGAAGGCTACACCTTC. The V call is TRBV28, the J call TRBJ1-2; 9 nucleotides match TRBD1. The CDR3 extends over 14 amino acids. Per germline, CDR1 MDHEN and CDR2 SYDVKM. Unmatched junction bases numbered 10, after V lost 6 bases and J lost 8 bases.

This clonotype was observed a few times. The chain carries TRBV12-3 or TRBV12-4 and TRBJ2-1; no definite D call. The CDR3 has 13 amino acids. Trimming removed 10 bases from V and 2 bases from J, with 12 bases in between. The CDR3 reads CATTLSTYNEQFF. CDR3 bases: TGTGCCACCACACTTAGCACCTACAATGAGCAGTTCTTC.

This clonotype appeared many times. The V and J genes are TRBV4-1 and TRBJ1-1, with a possible D match to TRBD1 (5 bases). Between the trimmed V and J ends, which lost 0 bases and 6 bases, there was a span of 11 bases. Germline V gene lookup returns CDR1 MGHRA and CDR2 YSYEKL. The CDR3 has 14 amino acids. DNA for the CDR3: TGCGCCAGCAGCCAAGATCTTGGGGCCGCTGAAGCTTTCTTT. Residues: CASSQDLGAAEAFF.

This chain links TRBV3-1 with TRBJ2-7; 10 nucleotides align to TRBD1. The CDR3 consists of 14 residues. The germline V gene has CDR1 LGHDT and CDR2 YNNKEL (reference sequence). The junction had 2 bases not matched to a gene; V was cut back by 3 bases and J by 3 bases. The CDR3 reads CASSQRDRGYEQYV. The CDR3 nucleotides read TGTGCCAGCAGCCAGAGGGACAGGGGCTACGAGCAGTACGTC.

The chain carries TRBV5-1 and TRBJ2-2; tentative D call: TRBD1 (5 bases). Germline V gene lookup returns CDR1 SGHRS and CDR2 YFSETQ. The CDR3 runs to 16 residues. The V and J ends lost 4 bases and 5 bases respectively, with 18 bases between them. The CDR3 spells CASSPGSMGRTGELFF. The CDR3 DNA follows: TGCGCCAGCAGCCCGGGTTCCATGGGGCGAACCGGGGAGCTGTTTTTT.

This clonotype is a singleton in its sample. V and J are TRBV13 and TRBJ2-3; 8 bases fit TRBD2. Germline CDR1 is PRHDT and CDR2 is FYEKMQ (reference sequence). The CDR3 length is 14 residues. J was trimmed by 5 bases and V by 4 bases; bases with no gene match: 5. CDR3 sequence: CASSSGLGVDTQYF. DNA of the CDR3: TGTGCCAGCAGCTCGGGACTAGGGGTAGATACGCAGTATTTT. The entire variable domain, with the rest obtained from reference TRBV13 and TRBJ2-3, is as follows: AAGVIQSPRHLIKEKRETATLKCYPIPRHDTVYWYQQGPGQDPQFLISFYEKMQSDKGSIPDRFSAQQFSDYHSELNMSSLELGDSALYFCASSSGLGVDTQYFGPGTRLTVL.

This clonotype was observed a handful of times. The chain joins TRBV2 to TRBJ2-5; TRBD2 agrees at 7 bases. Germline assignment: CDR1 SNHLY and CDR2 FYNNEI. The V segment lost 1 base and the J segment 3 bases; nucleotides outside the gene matches: 8. This CDR3 has 16 amino acids. CDR3 sequence: CASSEVAGDLEETQYF. The CDR3 nucleotides read TGTGCCAGCAGTGAAGTGGCGGGAGATCTGGAAGAGACCCAGTACTTC.

This clonotype has more than one count but fewer than ten. V and J are TRBV2 and TRBJ2-7; D may be TRBD1 (6 bases). V gave up 6 bases and J gave up 3 bases, with 12 bases separating them. The CDR3 is made up of 13 amino acids. The germline gives CDR1 SNHLY, CDR2 FYNNEI. CDR3 region: CASRWTENYEQYV. As DNA, the CDR3 is TGTGCCAGCAGATGGACAGAGAACTACGAGCAGTACGTC.

This clonotype showed up many times. This chain connects TRBV20-1 to TRBJ2-1, with 8 bases matching TRBD2. The germline gives CDR1 DFQATT, CDR2 SNEGSKA (reference sequence). V gave up 1 base and J gave up 4 bases; unmatched junction bases: 6. The CDR3 spans 15 residues. CDR3 DNA sequence: TGCAGTGCTAGAGTGGCGGGGGGTCGATACAATGAGCAGTTCTTC. Residues: CSARVAGGRYNEQFF.

V and J are TRBV28 and TRBJ1-1, with D tentatively TRBD1 (5 bases). Between the trimmed V and J ends, which lost 6 bases and 4 bases, there was a span of 15 bases. The CDR3 extends over 14 amino acids. In germline, CDR1 is MDHEN, CDR2 SYDVKM. Here the CDR3 reads CASSPPDRGTEAFF. The CDR3 DNA is TGTGCCAGCAGCCCCCCTGACAGAGGCACTGAAGCTTTCTTT.

This rearrangement joins TRBV7-9 to TRBJ2-1; D call uncertain. The germline CDR1 and CDR2 sequences are SEHNR and FQNEAQ (reference sequence). Deletions cut 5 bases from V and 0 bases from J, with 11 bases between. There are 15 residues in the CDR3. The CDR3 DNA follows: TGTGCCAGCAGCCTACCCGTAGTCTCCTACAATGAGCAGTTCTTC. Its translation: CASSLPVVSYNEQFF.

The J gene is TRBJ2-1, the V gene TRBV4-1, with D unresolved. The germline CDR1 and CDR2 sequences are MGHRA and YSYEKL. CDR3 size: 14 residues. V was pared by 1 base and J by 5 bases, with 9 bases between. CDR3 DNA: TGCGCCAGCAGCCAAGTATTCCGGGACAATGAGCAGTTCTTC. This sequence encodes CASSQVFRDNEQFF.

This clonotype occurred many times. The chain combines TRBV12-3 or TRBV12-4 with TRBJ2-1; D is unclear. Trimming removed 5 bases at V and 2 bases at J, with 7 bases between. The CDR3 loop spans 13 amino acids. CDR3 sequence: CASSPPPYNEQFF. DNA of the CDR3: TGTGCCAGCAGTCCACCCCCCTACAATGAGCAGTTCTTC.

This clonotype showed up just a few times. V usage is TRBV11-2 and J usage is TRBJ2-7; TRBD2 matches 10 bases. Germline loops: CDR1 SGHAT, CDR2 FQNNGV. This CDR3 contains 15 residues. V lost 4 bases to trimming and J lost 0 bases; unmatched junction nucleotides: 3. The CDR3 here is CASSSGLAASYEQYV. CDR3 DNA sequence: TGTGCCAGCAGCTCCGGACTAGCGGCCTCCTACGAGCAGTACGTC.

This clonotype was seen more than once but under ten times. The V call is TRBV24-1, the J call TRBJ2-1, with D perhaps TRBD1 or TRBD2 (5 bases each). The V end lost 2 bases, the J end lost 10 bases, and 11 bases lay between the germline ends. Germline CDR1 reads KGHDR; CDR2 reads SFDVKD. The CDR3 is 13 residues long. The CDR3 region is CATSDSGTVEQFF. CDR3 coding DNA: TGTGCCACCAGTGATTCAGGGACGGTCGAGCAGTTCTTC.

In this sample, this clonotype turned up many times. The chain uses TRBV12-3 or TRBV12-4 and TRBJ2-7; possible D gene TRBD2, 5 bases. The CDR3 contains 14 residues. The V gene lost 5 bases and the J gene lost 2 bases, with 13 bases spanning the gap. The CDR3 loop reads CASSPGLGAYEQYF. The CDR3, as DNA: TGTGCCAGCAGTCCCGGACTTGGCGCCTACGAGCAGTACTTC.

Ten or more counts support this clonotype. The rearrangement uses TRBV11-1 and TRBJ2-7, with TRBD1 matching over 9 bases. J was trimmed by 0 bases and V by 5 bases; bases with no gene match: 14. Germline CDR1 and CDR2: SGHAT and FQDESV (reference sequence). CDR3 length: 18 residues. This chain's CDR3 is CASSTWDREGVRSYEQYV. The CDR3 DNA is TGTGCCAGCAGCACCTGGGACAGGGAGGGTGTACGCTCCTACGAGCAGTACGTC.

The CDR3: CASNDLSGRDSYEQYF. The CDR3 region has the DNA TGTGCCAGCAACGATCTTAGCGGGAGGGATTCCTACGAGCAGTACTTC. This chain uses TRBV7-9 with TRBJ2-7, with 11 bases aligning to TRBD2. This CDR3 has 16 amino acids. Trimming cost V 7 bases and J 1 base; bases outside gene matches: 9. CDR1 SEHNR and CDR2 FQNEAQ come from the germline V gene (reference sequence).

This clonotype has more than one count but fewer than ten. This rearrangement joins TRBV15 to TRBJ1-6; D gene unclear. Trimming shortened V by 7 bases and J by 7 bases, and 23 bases separated the two germline ends. This CDR3 has 17 amino acids. CDR1 is LNHNV and CDR2 is YYDKDF in the germline V gene (reference sequence). Here the CDR3 reads CATTASEGAGGNSPLHF. Written as DNA, the CDR3 is TGTGCCACCACGGCGTCGGAGGGTGCCGGAGGGAATTCACCCCTCCACTTT.

The chain recombines TRBV5-6 with TRBJ2-1, with D perhaps being TRBD1 or TRBD2 (5 bases each). V was pared by 4 bases and J by 0 bases, with 14 bases between. Per the germline V gene, CDR1 is SGHDT and CDR2 is YYEEEE. This CDR3 comprises 16 residues. DNA for the CDR3: TGTGCCAGCAGCCCCTATGAGGGGAGCTCCTACAATGAGCAGTTCTTC. Translated: CASSPYEGSSYNEQFF.